This T cell receptor (beta chain) was identified during a study of blood T cell repertoires in COVID-19. About the research overall: Sites across the United States, Italy and Spain contributed samples from acute and convalescent COVID-19. T cells, B-cell-depleted T cells, or PBMCs provided the cDNA or gDNA that served as material.

Germline loops: CDR1 SGHTA, CDR2 FQGNSA. V trimming: 2 bases; J trimming: 0 bases; junction bases outside the gene matches: 8. The CDR3 runs to 19 residues. Source study methods: From reference gene primer amplification, estimates of nucleated cell counts were derived. Measured with immunoSEQ multiplex PCR; TCRdb has only the in-frame clones, and not every one. Clone size and V and J calls were adopted from that table, with D and trimming inferred from the DNA. The top ten clones hold under 45% of a sample with about 15,000 clones, roughly 88% of them seen once. This chain joins TRBV7-2 and TRBJ2-1, with 12 bases lining up with TRBD2. Sequenced material: peripheral blood. This receptor was obtained from a man aged 65 to 79 in a cohort sampled during active COVID-19. CDR3 in DNA: TGTGCCAGCAGCTTATCACTAGCGGGAGGTAAGAGCTCCTACAATGAGCAGTTCTTC. Residues: CASSLSLAGGKSSYNEQFF.